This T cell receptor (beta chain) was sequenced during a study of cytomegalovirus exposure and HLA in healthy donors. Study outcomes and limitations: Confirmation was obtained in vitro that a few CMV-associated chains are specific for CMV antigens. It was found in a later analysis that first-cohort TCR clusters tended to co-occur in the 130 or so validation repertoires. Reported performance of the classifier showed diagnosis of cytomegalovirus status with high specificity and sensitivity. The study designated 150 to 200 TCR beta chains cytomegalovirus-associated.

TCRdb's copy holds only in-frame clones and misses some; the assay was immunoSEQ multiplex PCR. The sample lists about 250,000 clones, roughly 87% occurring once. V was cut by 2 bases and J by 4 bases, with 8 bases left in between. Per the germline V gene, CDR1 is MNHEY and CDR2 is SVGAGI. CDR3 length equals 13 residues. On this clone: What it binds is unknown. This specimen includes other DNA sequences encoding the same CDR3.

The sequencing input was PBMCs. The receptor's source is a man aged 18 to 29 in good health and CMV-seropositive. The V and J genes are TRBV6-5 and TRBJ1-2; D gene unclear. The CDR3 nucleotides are TGTGCCAGCAGTTACGCGCGTGGCTATGGCTACACCTTC. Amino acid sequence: CASSYARGYGYTF.